Listed here are 22 T cell receptor beta chains from one sample, sequenced in a study of identical twins' blood T cells (dated by TCRdb to 2012 to 2015). The method was 5' RACE. Sequencing used an Illumina Genome Analyzer IIx. The raw public reads went through TCRdb reprocessing: fastp at Q25, MiXCR clone calling, in-frame beta chains kept. Each CDR3 protein appears once, grouped with its most common genes and DNA. This sample holds roughly 340,000 distinct CDR3 sequences; about 28% were observed only once. The ten largest clones take up about 6% of the sample. The specimen was PBMCs. All receptors derive from a woman between 18 and 55 years old in good health.

The chain employs TRBV3-1 and TRBJ1-6, with a tentative D call TRBD1 (6 bases). The V gene's germline CDR1 is LGHDT and CDR2 YNNKEL (reference sequence). V lost 4 bases, J lost 3 bases, and 10 bases lay in between. This CDR3 comprises 15 residues. The CDR3 here is CASSPTGNYNSPLHF. The DNA for the CDR3 is TGTGCCAGCAGCCCCACAGGGAACTATAATTCACCCCTCCACTTT.

Regarding this clonotype: This likely comes from a read error, as the CDR3 has no conserved phenylalanine or tryptophan at its end. The CDR3 DNA follows: TGTGCCAGCAGTTACTCGCCTAGCGGGGGTCAGAATGAGCAGTTCCTC. Translated: CASSYSPSGGQNEQFL. The chain recombines TRBV6-5 with TRBJ2-1; 10 bases align to TRBD2. The CDR3 has 16 residues. Trimming at V came to 0 bases and at J to 7 bases, leaving 6 bases not matched to a gene. Germline-derived CDR1 and CDR2 are MNHEY and SVGAGI.

This clonotype was observed a handful of times. V is TRBV5-4 and J is TRBJ2-1; D possibly corresponds to TRBD2 (6 bases). The CDR3 length is 15 residues. Germline-derived CDR1 and CDR2 are SGHNT and YYREEE (reference sequence). V was trimmed by 0 bases and J by 5 bases, leaving 12 bases between them. The CDR3 protein is CASSLVAGSNNEQFF. The CDR3 DNA follows: TGTGCCAGCAGCTTGGTTGCGGGGTCTAACAATGAGCAGTTCTTC.

This clonotype was detected ten times or more. The rearrangement joins TRBV20-1 to TRBJ2-1; 10 bases map to TRBD2. The CDR3 is 15 amino acids. The junction had 10 bases not matched to a gene; V was cut back by 2 bases and J by 9 bases. The germline V gene encodes CDR1 DFQATT and CDR2 SNEGSKA (reference sequence). CDR3 sequence reads: CSARPASGGTFEQFF. As DNA, the CDR3 is TGCAGTGCTAGACCCGCTAGCGGGGGTACTTTTGAGCAGTTCTTC.

This chain joins TRBV18 and TRBJ2-3; tentatively, D is TRBD1 or TRBD2 (6 bases each). Germline CDR1 reads KGHSH; CDR2 reads LQKENI. The germline V and J ends were trimmed by 1 base and 4 bases, with 12 bases remaining between them. The CDR3 runs to 15 residues. CDR3 sequence reads: CASSPLGGLADTQYF. CDR3 nucleotide sequence: TGTGCCAGCTCACCACTGGGGGGCCTTGCAGATACGCAGTATTTT.

The V call is TRBV20-1, the J call TRBJ2-2; 11 nucleotides align to TRBD2. V lost 8 bases and J lost 6; bases outside the gene matches: 11. The CDR3 loop spans 15 amino acids. The germline CDR1 and CDR2 sequences are DFQATT and SNEGSKA (reference sequence). The CDR3 DNA sequence: TGCAGTTCTTCCCAACTAGCGGGAGTTTCCGGGGAGCTGTTTTTT. It specifies CSSSQLAGVSGELFF.

This chain links TRBV4-3 with TRBJ1-1, with D unclear. V shed 4 bases and J shed 10 bases, with 10 bases lying between them. In germline, CDR1 is LGHNA, CDR2 YSLEER. The length of the CDR3 is 11 residues. CDR3: CASSLSLGAFF. In DNA, the CDR3 is TGCGCCAGCAGCCTTTCTCTGGGAGCTTTCTTT.

This clonotype came up a few times. The rearrangement links TRBV9 to TRBJ1-3, with D uncertain. V was clipped by 3 bases and J by 0 bases, with 7 bases between them. This CDR3 comprises 14 residues. Germline CDR1 is SGDLS and CDR2 is YYNGEE. The CDR3 is CASSADFSGNTIYF. In DNA, the CDR3 is TGTGCCAGCAGCGCTGATTTCTCTGGAAACACCATATATTTT.

The rearrangement uses TRBV7-6 and TRBJ2-2, with no clear D. Germline V CDR1 and CDR2: SGHVS, FNYEAQ. The CDR3 runs to 16 residues. The germline V and J ends were trimmed by 5 bases and 0 bases, with 13 bases remaining between them. In DNA form, the CDR3 reads TGTGCCAGCAGCCCCCTTCCAGGCGCGAACACCGGGGAGCTGTTTTTT. Its translation is CASSPLPGANTGELFF.

J is TRBJ2-3 and V is TRBV5-1, with 7 positions matching TRBD2. V was pared by 0 bases and J by 6 bases, with 10 bases of the junction left unmatched. Germline V gene data show CDR1 as SGHRS and CDR2 as YFSETQ. The CDR3 loop spans 16 amino acids. CDR3 protein: CASSLGGSGIADTQYF. In nucleotides, the CDR3 is TGCGCCAGCAGCTTGGGAGGCAGCGGGATTGCGGATACGCAGTATTTT.

This rearrangement joins TRBV7-9 to TRBJ2-5; unclear D gene. Germline-derived CDR1 and CDR2 are SEHNR and FQNEAQ (reference sequence). Trimming left V 3 bases short and J 0 bases short, with 5 bases between. This CDR3 contains 13 residues. This CDR3 reads CASSLVNQETQYF. DNA for the CDR3: TGTGCCAGCAGCTTGGTGAACCAAGAGACCCAGTACTTC.

Note on this clonotype: One junction end disagrees with the germline gene, perhaps due to a read error. V usage is TRBV29-1 and J usage is TRBJ2-1; D remains unclear. Germline V CDR1 and CDR2: SQVTM, ANQGSEA. The CDR3 runs 15 residues. The CDR3 bases are TGCAGCGTTGGAGAGTCTGCGAGCTCCTACAATGAGCGGTTCTTC. Translated, it gives CSVGESASSYNERFF.

This chain joins TRBV11-2 and TRBJ1-3, with unresolved D. There are 17 residues in the CDR3. The germline V gene has CDR1 SGHAT and CDR2 FQNNGV. Trimming shortened V by 1 base and J by 2 bases, and 15 bases separated the two germline ends. The CDR3 nucleotides read TGTGCCAGCAGCTTAGTCGGGTCCAGCAGCCCTGGAAACACCATATATTTT. It codes for CASSLVGSSSPGNTIYF.

The chain recombines TRBV7-8 with TRBJ1-1, with D uncertain. The CDR3 covers 16 residues. Trimming cost V 6 bases and J 4 bases, with 21 bases left between them. CDR1 SGHVS and CDR2 FQNEAQ come from the germline V gene. This CDR3 reads CASRSGGVLTGTEAFF. The CDR3 DNA reads as TGTGCCAGCAGGTCGGGCGGGGTACTGACGGGCACTGAAGCTTTCTTT.

Regarding this clonotype: A read error may be the cause here, since a much bigger clone is one base away. The chain recombines TRBV7-9 with TRBJ1-1; D uncertain. The V end was cut by 3 bases, the J end by 3 bases, with 14 bases between. This CDR3 has 15 residues. Germline V gives CDR1 SEHNR, CDR2 FQNEAQ (reference sequence). Written as DNA, the CDR3 is TGTGCCAGCAGCTTGGCAACTTCTAGGGACACTGAAGCTTTCTTT. Translation gives CASSLATSRDTEAFF.

This clonotype was found a few times. V and J are TRBV20-1 and TRBJ2-1; unclear D gene. The CDR3 covers 13 residues. The germline V gene encodes CDR1 DFQATT and CDR2 SNEGSKA (reference sequence). The ends were cut back, 3 bases at V and 5 bases at J, with 11 bases in the middle. CDR3 DNA: TGCAGTGCTAGTTCCAGGAGCGACAATGAGCAGTTCTTC. Translation: CSASSRSDNEQFF.

This chain links TRBV5-1 with TRBJ1-1; D unclear. V was shortened by 2 bases and J by 1 base, with 12 bases between the two germline ends. The CDR3 spans 15 residues. Germline V gene sequence: CDR1 SGHRS, CDR2 YFSETQ. CDR3 bases: TGCGCCAGCAGCTTCCGGGCTGAAAGGAACACTGAAGCTTTCTTT. Protein product: CASSFRAERNTEAFF.

The V call is TRBV20-1, the J call TRBJ1-2; D may be TRBD1 (6 bases). This CDR3 comprises 14 residues. Germline CDR1 is DFQATT and CDR2 is SNEGSKA (reference sequence). V lost 6 bases to trimming and J lost 8 bases, with 22 bases between them. Here the CDR3 DNA reads TGCAGTGCCACACCTCGGTGGGGGCGAACCGGCTACACCTTC. Encoded protein: CSATPRWGRTGYTF.

This clonotype was recorded once. This may come from a read error, since a much larger clone is one base off. V gene TRBV20-1 combines with J gene TRBJ2-2; D ambiguous. Trimming stripped 5 bases from V and 4 bases from J, with 14 bases between. The CDR3 runs 14 residues. Per the germline V gene, CDR1 is DFQATT and CDR2 is SNEGSKA (reference sequence). Here the CDR3 DNA reads TGCAGTGCTTCTTGGTCTTTGAGCACCGGGGAGCTGTTTTTT. Protein: CSASWSLSTGELFF.

The chain links TRBV11-2 to TRBJ2-2; D is unclear. The V and J ends lost 5 bases and 6 bases respectively, with 10 bases between them. Germline CDR1 reads SGHAT; CDR2 reads FQNNGV. The CDR3 totals 13 residues. DNA of the CDR3: TGTGCCAGCAGCCTTGCGCTAGCCGGGGAGCTGTTTTTT. Translation: CASSLALAGELFF.

The chain links TRBV5-1 to TRBJ1-3, with no clear D. Looked up from germline, CDR1 is SGHRS and CDR2 is YFSETQ. Trimming stripped 1 base from V and 4 bases from J, with 12 bases between. CDR3 length: 15 residues. In nucleotides, the CDR3 is TGCGCCAGCAGCTTGAACTCTGGGCTCGGAAACACCATATATTTT. Amino acid sequence: CASSLNSGLGNTIYF.

The chain combines TRBV6-2 or TRBV6-3 with TRBJ1-1, with D unresolved. Trimming took off 3 bases at V and 3 bases at J, with 11 bases between the two ends. The CDR3 spans 14 residues. Germline CDR1 and CDR2: MNHEY and SVGEGT. The CDR3 DNA reads as TGTGCCAGCAGTTATCAATGGGTATACACTGAAGCTTTCTTT. Protein product: CASSYQWVYTEAFF.